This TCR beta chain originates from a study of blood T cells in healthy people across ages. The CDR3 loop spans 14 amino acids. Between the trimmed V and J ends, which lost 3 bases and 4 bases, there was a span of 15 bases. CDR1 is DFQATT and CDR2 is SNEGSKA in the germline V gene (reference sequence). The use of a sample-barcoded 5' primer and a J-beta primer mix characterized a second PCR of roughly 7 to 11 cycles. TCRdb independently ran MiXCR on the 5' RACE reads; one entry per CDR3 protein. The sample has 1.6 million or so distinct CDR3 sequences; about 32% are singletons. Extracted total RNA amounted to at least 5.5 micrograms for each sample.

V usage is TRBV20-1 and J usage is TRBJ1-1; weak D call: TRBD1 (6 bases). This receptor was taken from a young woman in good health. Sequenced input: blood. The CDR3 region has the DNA TGCAGTGCTAGCCCTAGGGCAGGGGTCACTGAAGCTTTCTTT. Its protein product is CSASPRAGVTEAFF.